This T cell receptor (beta chain) is from a study of T cell repertoires in cytomegalovirus infection. Study-wide context: Public TCR beta signatures provided an indication of both CMV infection and a matching HLA type.

Study-wide findings and caveats: The response measured ex vivo was dominated by TCR beta clonotypes (HLA-C-restricted and CMV-specific). Adding up the frequency of public TCR beta families identified people who carried CMV plus the relevant HLA.

TCRdb used MiXCR to reprocess the reads, holding one entry per CDR3 protein. The sample records 150,000 to 200,000 distinct CDR3 sequences, roughly 9.8% being singletons. This CDR3 spans 16 amino acids. Trimming removed 3 bases from V and 0 bases from J; junction bases left unmatched: 4. Germline CDR1 reads MDHEN; CDR2 reads SYDVKM. This clonotype was counted at least ten times. The antigen is not known. V and J are TRBV28 and TRBJ2-3; TRBD2 matches 9 bases. Source material: PBMCs. The origin of this receptor is a human donor in good health (CMV status not recorded). Some clones in this sample may be carry-over from other donors' samples. CDR3 sequence (DNA): TGTGCCAGCAGTTTCAGGCTAGCGGGAAGCACAGATACGCAGTATTTT. Protein sequence: CASSFRLAGSTDTQYF. Supplemented by reference TRBV28 and TRBJ2-3, the full variable domain reads DVKVTQSSRYLVKRTGEKVFLECVQDMDHENMFWYRQDPGLGLRLIYFSYDVKMKEKGDIPEGYSVSREKKERFSLILESASTNQTSMYLCASSFRLAGSTDTQYFGPGTRLTVL.